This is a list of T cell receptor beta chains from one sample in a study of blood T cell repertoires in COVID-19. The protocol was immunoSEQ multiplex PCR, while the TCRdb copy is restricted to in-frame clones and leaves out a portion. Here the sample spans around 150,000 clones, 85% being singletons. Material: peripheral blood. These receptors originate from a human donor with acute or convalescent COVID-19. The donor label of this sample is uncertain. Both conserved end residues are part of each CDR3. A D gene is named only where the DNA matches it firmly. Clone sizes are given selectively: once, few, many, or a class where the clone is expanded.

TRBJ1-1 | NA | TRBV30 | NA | CAWSVQGNTEAFF | TGTGCCTGGAGTGTACAGGGTAACACTGAAGCTTTCTTT
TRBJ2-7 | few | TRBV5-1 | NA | CASRSVYEQYF | TGCGCCAGCAGAAGCGTCTACGAGCAGTACTTC
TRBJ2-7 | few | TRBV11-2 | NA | CASSLESGAREQYF | TGTGCCAGCAGCTTAGAGTCAGGGGCACGGGAGCAGTACTTC
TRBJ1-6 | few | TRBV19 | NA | CASSIVGQYELDSPLHF | TGTGCCAGTAGTATAGTCGGACAGTATGAATTGGATTCACCCCTCCACTTT
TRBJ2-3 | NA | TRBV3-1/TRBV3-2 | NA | CASSQSQDTQYF | TGTGCCAGCAGCCAATCCCAAGATACGCAGTATTTT
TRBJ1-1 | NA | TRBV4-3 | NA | CASSRTASFNTEAFF | TGCGCCAGCTCCCGGACAGCCTCATTTAACACTGAAGCTTTCTTT
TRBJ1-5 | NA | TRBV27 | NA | CASSLTGSNQPQHF | TGTGCCAGCAGTTTGACAGGAAGCAATCAGCCCCAGCATTTT
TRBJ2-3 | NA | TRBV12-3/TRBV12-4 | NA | CASSLKGADTQYF | TGTGCCAGCAGTTTGAAGGGGGCAGATACGCAGTATTTT
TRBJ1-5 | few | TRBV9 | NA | CASSVEAGQPQHF | TGTGCCAGCAGCGTAGAGGCGGGACAGCCCCAGCATTTT
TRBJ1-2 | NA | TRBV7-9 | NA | CASSQVGQGLIGYTF | TGTGCCAGCAGCCAAGTCGGGCAGGGGTTAATTGGCTACACCTTC
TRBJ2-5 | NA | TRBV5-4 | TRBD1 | CASSLGTGEYETQYF | TGTGCCAGCAGCTTGGGGACAGGGGAGTACGAGACCCAGTACTTC
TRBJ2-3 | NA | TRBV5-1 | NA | CASSLASPADTQYF | TGCGCCAGCAGCTTGGCTAGCCCCGCAGATACGCAGTATTTT
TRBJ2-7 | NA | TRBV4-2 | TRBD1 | CASSRDSQYEQYF | TGTGCCAGCAGCCGGGACAGTCAATACGAGCAGTACTTC
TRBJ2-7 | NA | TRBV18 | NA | CASSPRTGTGTYEQYF | TGTGCCAGCTCACCCCGAACCGGGACTGGAACCTACGAGCAGTACTTC
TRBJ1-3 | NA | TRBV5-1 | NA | CASSADSSGNTIYF | TGCGCCAGCAGCGCGGACAGCTCTGGAAACACCATATATTTT
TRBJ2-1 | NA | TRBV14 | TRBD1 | CASSQLGQGIYNEQFF | TGTGCCAGCAGCCAACTTGGACAGGGTATCTACAATGAGCAGTTCTTC
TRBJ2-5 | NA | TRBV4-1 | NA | CASSQMGGGQETQYF | TGCGCCAGCAGCCAAATGGGGGGAGGCCAAGAGACCCAGTACTTC
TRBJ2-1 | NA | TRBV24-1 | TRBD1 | CATSDGDRQQFF | TGTGCCACCAGTGATGGGGACAGGCAGCAGTTCTTC
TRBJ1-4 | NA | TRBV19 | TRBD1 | CASSPWTGTTNEKLFF | TGTGCCAGTAGTCCGTGGACAGGAACAACTAATGAAAAACTGTTTTTT
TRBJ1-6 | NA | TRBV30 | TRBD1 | CAWGGQGIQNSPLHF | TGTGCCTGGGGGGGACAGGGGATACAAAATTCACCCCTCCACTTT
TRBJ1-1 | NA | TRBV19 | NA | CASSIATETNTEAFF | TGTGCCAGTAGTATAGCTACAGAAACGAACACTGAAGCTTTCTTT
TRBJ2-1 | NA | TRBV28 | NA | CASSPGYNEQFF | TGTGCCAGCAGTCCAGGGTACAATGAGCAGTTCTTC
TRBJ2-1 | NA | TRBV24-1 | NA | CATSDLNINEQFF | TGTGCCACCAGTGATTTAAATATCAATGAGCAGTTCTTC
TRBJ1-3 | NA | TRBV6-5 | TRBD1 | CASSLDFWGQVYF | TGTGCCAGCAGCCTCGACTTTTGGGGACAGGTATATTTT
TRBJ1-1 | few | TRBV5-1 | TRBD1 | CASSSGQGAGTEAFF | TGCGCCAGCAGTTCCGGACAGGGGGCGGGCACTGAAGCTTTCTTT